This TCR beta chain was profiled in a study of multiple sclerosis patients with progressive multifocal leukoencephalopathy. The overall study: Multiple sclerosis patients on natalizumab who never developed PML served as longitudinally sampled controls. Whole-study findings and limits: Findings may reflect JC virus infection or just general immunocompromise. PML-onset expanded TRB clones were detectable before and during natalizumab therapy.

The assay was run at survey level. The protocol was immunoSEQ multiplex PCR, while the TCRdb copy is restricted to in-frame clones and leaves out a portion. The table records under 40,000 clones, around 91% of them present only once. Germline V lookup: CDR1 LNHDA, CDR2 SQIVND (reference sequence). V shed 4 bases, J shed 1 base, and the junction held 13 bases outside the gene matches. This CDR3 comprises 18 residues. About this clone: What it recognizes is unknown.

Stated time point: before natalizumab initiation. The V call is TRBV19, the J call TRBJ2-7; 10 nucleotides agree with TRBD2. The receptor's source is a human donor with multiple sclerosis. Sequencing used PBMCs. The CDR3 loop reads CASSKRQTGTSVSYEQYF. The CDR3 bases are TGTGCCAGTAGTAAGAGGCAAACCGGGACTAGCGTATCCTACGAGCAGTACTTC.